This section outlines one T cell receptor beta chain sequence together with its context. No antigen is known for it. The source of the sample is a study of OX40 agonist ivuxolimab in advanced cancers. For the study at large: Three individuals attained partial responses, comprising one hepatocellular carcinoma case and two cutaneous melanoma cases. Study-wide points: The average count of expanded clones was higher among CD8+ T cells than among CD4+.

Some clones are missing from TCRdb's copy, which holds only in-frame ones; the method was immunoSEQ multiplex PCR. The data hold 60,000 or so clones, with around 84% observed a single time. Between the trimmed V and J ends, which lost 8 bases and 3 bases, there was a span of 16 bases. The germline CDR1 and CDR2 sequences are LNHDA and SQIVND (reference sequence). The CDR3 is 15 residues long. Specimen: CD4+ or CD8+ T cells sorted from blood, collected in a trial of the OX40 agonist ivuxolimab. The sequence came from an adult with an advanced solid tumor such as melanoma, head and neck, liver or kidney cancer. The V gene is TRBV19, the J gene TRBJ1-4, with D possibly being TRBD1 (6 bases). In DNA, the CDR3 is TGTGCCAGTCAGCAAGGGGGGGCCTCTAATGAAAAACTGTTTTTT. As protein: CASQQGGASNEKLFF.